Listed below are T cell receptor beta chains from one sample, sequenced in a study of cytomegalovirus exposure and HLA in healthy donors. Assay used: immunoSEQ multiplex PCR; TCRdb lists only in-frame clones, some missing. The sample carries 55,000 to 70,000 clones, under 85% recorded once. The sequenced sample was PBMCs. The receptor set was obtained from a woman aged 60-75 years in good health and CMV-seropositive. Both conserved end residues are part of each CDR3. The D gene is left open where the match is weak. Some rows have no size entry. The others give once, few or many, or a class for an expanded clone.

-	TRBJ2-6	few	TRBV5-1	TGCGCCAGCAGCTTGAGGGGGTCTGGGGCCAACGTCCTGACTTTC	CASSLRGSGANVLTF
-	TRBJ1-4	-	TRBV5-1	TGCGCCAGCTCCCTTAATGAAAAACTGTTTTTT	CASSLNEKLFF
TRBD2	TRBJ2-3	-	TRBV11-3	TGTGCCAGCGAGGGACTAGCGGGAAACACAGATACGCAGTATTTT	CASEGLAGNTDTQYF
TRBD1	TRBJ2-7	-	TRBV5-4	TGTGCCAGCAGCCCAGGGGACAGGGGAAGAGTCCACGAGCAGTACTTC	CASSPGDRGRVHEQYF
TRBD1	TRBJ2-3	-	TRBV30	TGTGCCTGGATTACGGGACAGGGGACGGATACGCAGTATTTT	CAWITGQGTDTQYF
TRBD2	TRBJ2-3	-	TRBV7-3	TGTGCCAGCAGCTCGCGGGGGGGCCCAGATACGCAGTATTTT	CASSSRGGPDTQYF
-	TRBJ1-1	few	TRBV29-1	TGCAGCGTACAGGACGGAGGGGTGAACACTGAAGCTTTCTTT	CSVQDGGVNTEAFF
-	TRBJ2-3	few	TRBV6-1	TGTGCCAGCAGACCCTACACAGATACGCAGTATTTT	CASRPYTDTQYF
-	TRBJ1-2	once	TRBV5-6	TGTGCCAGCAGCACAGTGCAGGGCCACTATGGCTACACCTTC	CASSTVQGHYGYTF
-	TRBJ1-6	-	TRBV5-1	TGCGCCAGCAGCTCACAAAGCTCCTATAATTCACCCCTCCACTTT	CASSSQSSYNSPLHF
TRBD2	TRBJ2-1	-	TRBV5-1	TGCGCCAGCAGCTTGTCAAGCGGGGGGGTGAGCTCCTACAATGAGCAGTTCTTC	CASSLSSGGVSSYNEQFF
-	TRBJ1-2	few	TRBV29-1	TGCAGCGGCGGACAGAGCGATGGCTACACCTTC	CSGGQSDGYTF
-	TRBJ1-2	once	TRBV27	TGTGCCAGCAGTTTAGGGGGAGGGGGCTACACCTTC	CASSLGGGGYTF
TRBD1	TRBJ2-7	-	TRBV10-1	TGCGCCAGCAGTGAGTCCCTGGGGACAGGGATCTACGAGCAGTACTTC	CASSESLGTGIYEQYF
-	TRBJ1-2	-	TRBV2	TGTGCCAGCAGCGGCGGGGAGACCTATGGCTACACCTTC	CASSGGETYGYTF
-	TRBJ1-5	-	TRBV9	TGTGCCAGCAGCGCCGTAAAAAACTGCAATCAGCCCCAGCATTTT	CASSAVKNCNQPQHF
-	TRBJ2-2	-	TRBV6-1	TGTGCTAGCAAAAGGACTCAGAACACCGGGGAGCTGTTTTTT	CASKRTQNTGELFF
-	TRBJ1-5	-	TRBV4-2	TGTGCCAGCAGCCAAGTAAATGCAGGCCTTGATCAGCCCCAGCATTTT	CASSQVNAGLDQPQHF
-	TRBJ2-5	once	TRBV7-2	TGTGCCAGCGGGATGGGCAGGGGAAGTGGAGAGACCCAGTACTTC	CASGMGRGSGETQYF
TRBD1	TRBJ1-6	-	TRBV4-2	TGTGCCAGCAGCCCGTTGGGGACAGTCTATAATTCACCCCTCCACTTT	CASSPLGTVYNSPLHF
-	TRBJ1-1	few	TRBV4-1	TGCGCCAGCAGCCAGGTACAGGTGAACACTGAAGCTTTCTTT	CASSQVQVNTEAFF
-	TRBJ2-5	-	TRBV2	TGTGCCAGCAGTGCCGCGAAAGAGACCCAGTACTTC	CASSAAKETQYF
TRBD1	TRBJ1-2	-	TRBV18	TGTGCCAGCTCAACAACAGGGGGCGCGGACTATGGCTACACCTTC	CASSTTGGADYGYTF
-	TRBJ2-1	-	TRBV5-6	TGTGCCAGCAGCTTTAGCAGAAATGAGCAGTTCTTC	CASSFSRNEQFF
-	TRBJ1-6	-	TRBV6-1	TGTGCCAGCCGGACAGCCTATAATTCACCCCTCCACTTT	CASRTAYNSPLHF
TRBD1	TRBJ2-1	once	TRBV19	TGTGCCAGTAGACGATGGACAGGGGAACGGAATGAGCAGTTCTTC	CASRRWTGERNEQFF
-	TRBJ2-3	once	TRBV7-2	TGTGCCAGCAGCTTAGGGCGGGGCAGCACAGATACGCAGTATTTT	CASSLGRGSTDTQYF
-	TRBJ1-1	few	TRBV6-5	TGTGCCAGCAGTTGGATACAGGGGAACACTGAAGCTTTCTTT	CASSWIQGNTEAFF
-	TRBJ1-5	few	TRBV6-1	TGTGCCAGCAAGCTGGGGCTTCAGCCCCAGCATTTT	CASKLGLQPQHF
-	TRBJ1-4	-	TRBV30	TGTGCCTGGAGCGAGGGACTGGGGGAAAAACTGTTTTTT	CAWSEGLGEKLFF
-	TRBJ1-1	-	TRBV7-3	TGTGCCAGCAGCTTAAGTGGGACAAACACTGAAGCTTTCTTT	CASSLSGTNTEAFF
TRBD1	TRBJ1-1	few	TRBV7-3	TGTGCCAGCAGCTTAGGACAGGGGTGGAACACTGAAGCTTTCTTT	CASSLGQGWNTEAFF
-	TRBJ1-1	-	TRBV25-1	TGTGCCAGCAGTCATAACGACATGAACACTGAAGCTTTCTTT	CASSHNDMNTEAFF
-	TRBJ1-6	-	TRBV5-1	TGCGCCAGCAGCTTGGGGGAGCAGGATCGACTCCACTTT	CASSLGEQDRLHF
TRBD1	TRBJ1-2	-	TRBV10-3	TGTGCCATCAGTGGGACAGGGAGCTATGGCTACACCTTC	CAISGTGSYGYTF
-	TRBJ1-4	-	TRBV7-2	TGTGCCAGCAGCCCCAGCCCCCCGGGTTCCGGTAATGAAAAACTGTTTTTT	CASSPSPPGSGNEKLFF
TRBD1	TRBJ2-1	-	TRBV4-1	TGCGCCAGCAGCCAAGGGGTCGGGGACAGGCAGTTCTTC	CASSQGVGDRQFF
-	TRBJ1-2	-	TRBV11-2	TGTGCCAGCAGCGGGGGACAAGTCCCCCCCTATGATGGCTACACCTTC	CASSGGQVPPYDGYTF
TRBD1	TRBJ1-1	-	TRBV30	TGTGCCTGGAGTAGACAGGGGGCCGGGGAAGCTTTCTTT	CAWSRQGAGEAFF
-	TRBJ1-2	-	TRBV7-6	TGTGCCAGCAGCCTAGTTGGAACTGATAGCAGTGGCTACACCTTC	CASSLVGTDSSGYTF
-	TRBJ2-7	-	TRBV6-5	TGTGCCAGCAGTTCGGGGTTAGGAGTTTACGAGCAGTACTTC	CASSSGLGVYEQYF